These 2 T cell receptor beta chains were all obtained from the same sample, sequenced in a study of early stage breast cancer tumors. Measured with immunoSEQ multiplex PCR; TCRdb has only the in-frame clones, and not every one. Counted here are about 28,000 clones, 75% to 90% occurring once; the ten biggest clones make up roughly an eighth. Sequences were obtained from blood. The receptors were sampled from a person aged 55-75 years with breast cancer.

A few counts support this clone. The chain couples TRBV10-2 to TRBJ1-2; D is ambiguous. V dropped 6 bases and J dropped 5 bases, with 7 bases sitting between them. The CDR3 sequence is 11 residues long. Germline assignment: CDR1 WSHSY and CDR2 SAAADI. The CDR3 sequence is CASSGGYGYTF. The DNA for the CDR3 is TGCGCCAGCAGCGGCGGGTATGGCTACACCTTC.

The chain links TRBV18 to TRBJ1-1; D gene uncertain. V was cut by 4 bases and J by 1 base, with 7 bases left in between. The CDR3 length is 13 residues. Per germline, CDR1 KGHSH and CDR2 LQKENI. CDR3 DNA sequence: TGTGCCAGCTCACGAGGAGAGAACACTGAAGCTTTCTTT. Translated, it gives CASSRGENTEAFF.